This TCR beta chain emerged from a study of cytomegalovirus exposure and HLA in healthy donors. On this clone itself: The antigen is not known.

CDR1 is SGHDT, CDR2 YYEEEE, per germline. V lost 1 base, J lost 2 bases, and 1 base stayed unmatched. This CDR3 is built from 14 residues. Study outcomes and limitations: Researchers reported in a later analysis that a missense DCLRE1C variant was tied to TCR beta V- and J-gene trimming. Some public TCRs appeared in many individuals, while most sequences were rare. Further analysis, carried out later, found HLA-associated TCR beta chains more clonally expanded than equally common other chains.

The PCR used 60 Vbeta and 13 Jbeta primers. This table comes from immunoSEQ multiplex PCR, and its TCRdb copy is limited to in-frame clones, with some not included. This table has roughly 150,000 clones, around 75% appearing once. V gene TRBV5-6 combines with J gene TRBJ2-7, with 9 bases identical to TRBD1. The sample comprised PBMCs. The sequence derives from a woman between 18 and 30 years old in good health and CMV-seronegative. CDR3 amino acids: CASSLRDRAYEQYV. The CDR3 nucleotides are TGTGCCAGCAGCTTGAGGGACAGGGCCTACGAGCAGTACGTC.